Given below is one T cell receptor (beta chain) in context. Its target is unknown. This CDR3 is 14 amino acids long. Germline values: CDR1 SEHNR, CDR2 FQNEAQ (reference sequence). The V gene lost 5 bases and the J gene lost 4 bases, with 14 bases spanning the gap. This record comes from a study of T cell responses to AZD1222 COVID-19 vaccine. Some second doses came at about 4 weeks and others at about 12 weeks; these were pooled. Only in-frame clones appear in the TCRdb table, and some are missing; sequencing was by immunoSEQ multiplex PCR. The data hold 150,000 to 200,000 clones, with 85% to 95% observed a single time. The study's findings and limits: Baseline serology detected seropositivity in only a handful of AZD1222 recipients. Reports say nearly half of spike-specific TCRs go after unmutated variant regions.

The material was peripheral blood, obtained 28 days after the second AZD1222 dose. The V and J genes are TRBV7-9 and TRBJ1-2; D is possibly TRBD1 (5 bases). The TCR was taken from an adult who received the AZD1222 COVID-19 vaccine. The CDR3: CASSPGTGTYGYTF. The CDR3 DNA is TGTGCCAGCAGCCCCGGGACGGGGACCTATGGCTACACCTTC. Drawing the rest from reference TRBV7-9 and TRBJ1-2, the complete variable domain is DTGVSQNPRHKITKRGQNVTFRCDPISEHNRLYWYRQTLGQGPEFLTYFQNEAQLEKSRLLSDRFSAERPKGSFSTLEIQRTEQGDSAMYLCASSPGTGTYGYTFGSGTRLTVV.